The rows below give T cell receptor beta chains drawn from one sample of a study of blood T cell repertoires in COVID-19. TCRdb's table, derived via immunoSEQ multiplex PCR, lists solely in-frame clones and lacks some. The sample includes approximately 150,000 clones, 79% of them seen just once. The source material was peripheral blood. The receptors were sampled from a woman aged 55 to 70 with COVID-19, enrolled during active disease. Both conserved end residues are part of each CDR3. The D gene is left open where the match is weak. The listing skips clone size in some rows; elsewhere it reads once, few, many or a size class.

>NA|TRBJ1-2|many|TRBV6-1
CASSEAARERGGYTF
TGTGCCAGCAGTGAAGCGGCCAGGGAAAGGGGTGGCTACACCTTC
>TRBD1|TRBJ2-3|NA|TRBV18
CASSPPDGTGQYF
TGTGCCAGCTCACCACCGGACGGGACAGGGCAGTATTTT
>NA|TRBJ2-1|NA|TRBV30
CAWSVRGQDNEQFF
TGTGCCTGGAGTGTAAGGGGCCAGGACAATGAGCAGTTCTTC
>NA|TRBJ1-6|NA|TRBV7-2
CASSLSYSPLHF
TGTGCCAGCAGCCTCTCTTATTCACCCCTCCACTTT
>TRBD2|TRBJ2-7|NA|TRBV19
CASRTSGTSYEQYF
TGTGCCAGTAGAACTAGCGGGACTTCCTACGAGCAGTACTTC
>NA|TRBJ1-1|NA|TRBV6-2/TRBV6-3
CASSYWRNTEAFF
TGTGCCAGCAGTTACTGGAGGAACACTGAAGCTTTCTTT
>NA|TRBJ2-2|few|TRBV5-1
CASSLTGEVTGELFF
TGCGCCAGCAGCTTGACGGGGGAGGTCACCGGGGAGCTGTTTTTT
>NA|TRBJ1-5|NA|TRBV28
CASSPGRGYQPQHF
TGTGCCAGCAGTCCCGGGAGGGGGTATCAGCCCCAGCATTTT
>TRBD2|TRBJ2-1|NA|TRBV27
CASSLAGLYNEQFF
TGTGCCAGCTCACTAGCGGGACTCTACAATGAGCAGTTCTTC
>NA|TRBJ1-1|NA|TRBV19
CASSSQVNTEAFF
TGTGCCAGTAGTTCACAAGTGAACACTGAAGCTTTCTTT
>NA|TRBJ2-5|many|TRBV4-3
CASSALGGSVGETQYF
TGCGCCAGCAGCGCCCTCGGGGGTTCGGTGGGAGAGACCCAGTACTTC
>NA|TRBJ2-6|NA|TRBV19
CASQRQSSGANVLTF
TGTGCCAGCCAGAGACAGAGCTCTGGGGCCAACGTCCTGACTTTC
>TRBD2|TRBJ2-3|many|TRBV6-4
CASSETSVSTDTQYF
TGTGCCAGCAGTGAGACTAGCGTGAGCACAGATACGCAGTATTTT
>NA|TRBJ2-5|few|TRBV7-8
CASSLGTINGVETQYF
TGTGCCAGCAGCTTGGGGACAATAAATGGGGTGGAGACCCAGTACTTC
>NA|TRBJ2-4|NA|TRBV6-8
CASSYSTGTYKNIQYF
TGTGCCAGCAGTTATTCTACAGGGACCTACAAAAACATTCAGTACTTC
>NA|TRBJ2-2|once|TRBV5-1
CASSLLTGSAGELFF
TGCGCCAGCAGCCTGCTAACAGGGTCGGCCGGGGAGCTGTTTTTT
>NA|TRBJ1-2|NA|TRBV30
CAWSAGLAYGYTF
TGTGCCTGGAGCGCGGGCCTTGCCTATGGCTACACCTTC
>TRBD1|TRBJ1-1|once|TRBV6-4
CASSPTGFGYTEAFF
TGTGCCAGCAGCCCGACAGGGTTCGGGTACACTGAAGCTTTCTTT
>NA|TRBJ1-3|few|TRBV7-9
CASSLAGSYSGNTIYF
TGTGCCAGCAGCTTAGCGGGCAGTTACTCTGGAAACACCATATATTTT
>TRBD1|TRBJ2-5|NA|TRBV5-4
CASSPRDRGDETQYF
TGTGCCAGCAGCCCCCGGGACAGGGGGGATGAGACCCAGTACTTC
>TRBD1|TRBJ1-6|NA|TRBV11-3
CASSSDLDRASSYNSPLHF
TGTGCCAGCAGCTCAGATTTGGACAGGGCGAGCTCCTATAATTCACCCCTCCACTTT
>TRBD2|TRBJ2-1|NA|TRBV7-2
CASSLFPGTSGNNEQFF
TGTGCCAGCAGCTTATTCCCCGGGACTAGCGGGAACAATGAGCAGTTCTTC
>NA|TRBJ2-1|NA|TRBV6-5
CASSRDIHEQFF
TGTGCCAGCAGCCGGGACATTCATGAGCAGTTCTTC
>TRBD2|TRBJ2-3|NA|TRBV10-3
CAASPSTLAGVKDTQYF
TGTGCCGCGTCGCCATCAACACTAGCGGGAGTGAAAGATACGCAGTATTTT
>TRBD1|TRBJ2-3|once|TRBV28
CASSLPGQGTDTQYF
TGTGCCAGCAGTTTGCCGGGACAGGGAACAGATACGCAGTATTTT
>NA|TRBJ1-2|NA|TRBV18
CASSPWEAYGYTF
TGTGCCAGCTCACCATGGGAGGCTTACGGCTACACCTTC
>NA|TRBJ2-3|NA|TRBV27
CASSPLVGTQYF
TGTGCCAGCAGTCCTCTAGTTGGTACGCAGTATTTT
>NA|TRBJ1-6|NA|TRBV10-3
CAAASGTLNSPLHF
TGTGCCGCAGCCTCCGGGACTCTAAATTCACCCCTCCACTTT
>NA|TRBJ2-7|NA|TRBV5-4
CASSQKLGEGVEQYF
TGTGCCAGCAGCCAGAAGTTGGGGGAGGGGGTCGAGCAGTACTTC